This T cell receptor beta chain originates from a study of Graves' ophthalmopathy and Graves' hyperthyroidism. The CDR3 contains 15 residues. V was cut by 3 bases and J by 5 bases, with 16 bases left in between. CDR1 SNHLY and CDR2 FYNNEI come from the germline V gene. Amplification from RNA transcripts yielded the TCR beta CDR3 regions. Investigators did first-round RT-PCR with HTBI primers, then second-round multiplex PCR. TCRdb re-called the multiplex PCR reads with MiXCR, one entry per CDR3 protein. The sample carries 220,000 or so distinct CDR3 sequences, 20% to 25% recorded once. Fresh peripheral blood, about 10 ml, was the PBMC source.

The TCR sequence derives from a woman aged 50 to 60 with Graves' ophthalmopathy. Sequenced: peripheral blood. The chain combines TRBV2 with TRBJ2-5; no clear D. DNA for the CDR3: TGTGCCAGCAGTGAGGAGAGTAGTTTTCGGGAGACCCAGTACTTC. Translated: CASSEESSFRETQYF.